The entry below gives a single TCR beta chain sequence along with its context. The antigen remains unidentified. The data belong to a study of PD-L1 blockade in urothelial cancer. Study at large: About 85% of the roughly 29 patients were men whose urothelial cancer was bladder-origin. Study-level results: Durable-benefit cases showed more tumor-associated blood clone expansion at 3 weeks.

V lost 1 base and J lost 5, with 12 bases in between. Germline V gene sequence: CDR1 LNHNV, CDR2 YYDKDF (reference sequence). CDR3 size: 14 residues. Time point in this sample: pretreatment peripheral blood. The method was immunoSEQ multiplex PCR; TCRdb's version includes in-frame clones alone and lacks a portion of them. The sample contains approximately 18,000 clones, about nine tenths of which appear only once. The starting material was PBMCs, obtained around atezolizumab (anti-PD-L1) treatment. This TCR came from a man in his sixties or seventies with urothelial cancer. The chain carries TRBV15 and TRBJ2-7; D is unresolved. The CDR3 DNA sequence: TGTGCCACCAGCAGAGGACTTTCGAGCAACGAGCAGTACTTC. Its protein is CATSRGLSSNEQYF.